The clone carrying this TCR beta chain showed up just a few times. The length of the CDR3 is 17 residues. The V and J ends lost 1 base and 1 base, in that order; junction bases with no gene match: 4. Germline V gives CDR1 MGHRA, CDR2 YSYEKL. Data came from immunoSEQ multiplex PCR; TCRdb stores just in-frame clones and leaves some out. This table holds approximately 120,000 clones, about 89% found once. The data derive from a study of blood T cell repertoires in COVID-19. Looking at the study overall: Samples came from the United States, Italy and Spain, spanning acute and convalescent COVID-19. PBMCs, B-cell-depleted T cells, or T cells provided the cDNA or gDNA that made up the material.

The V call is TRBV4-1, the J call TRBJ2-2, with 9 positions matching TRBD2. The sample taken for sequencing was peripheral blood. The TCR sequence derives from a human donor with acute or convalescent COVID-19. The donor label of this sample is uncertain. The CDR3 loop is CASSQGGGRVNTGELFF. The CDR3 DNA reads TGCGCCAGCAGCCAAGGCGGCGGGAGGGTGAACACCGGGGAGCTGTTTTTT.